A single sample gave rise to the 11 T cell receptor beta chains below, sequenced in a study of shared clonotypes between healthy human individuals (dated by TCRdb to 2018 to 2020). Libraries were made using the immunoSEQ multiplex PCR assay. TCRdb mirrors the immuneACCESS table, restricted to in-frame sequences. Some clones are absent from its copies; in checked studies, under half trace to an unresolved V gene, and the reason for the others is unknown. This sample holds millions of clones; approximately 93% were observed only once. The ten biggest clones cover about 0.37% of the sample. Sequenced input: naive CD4+ T cells from PBMCs. Per the publication, the cell subset or site label means: CD45RA+ positively selected. The source of these receptors is a man between 18 and 35 years old in good health. Some clones in this sample may be carry-over from other donors' samples.

V gene TRBV5-1 combines with J gene TRBJ2-7; perhaps D is TRBD1 or TRBD2 (5 bases each). Germline lookup yields CDR1 SGHRS and CDR2 YFSETQ. This CDR3 has 15 amino acids. Trimming removed 4 bases at V and 5 bases at J, with 19 bases between. CDR3 region: CASSTALGPGNEQYF. Here the CDR3 DNA reads TGCGCCAGCAGCACCGCGTTGGGACCGGGGAACGAGCAGTACTTC.

In nucleotides, the CDR3 is TGCGCCAGCAGCCTCCATCCCGGACAGGGAAACAATGAGCAGTTCTTC. It encodes CASSLHPGQGNNEQFF. V gene TRBV5-1 combines with J gene TRBJ2-1; 8 nucleotides line up with TRBD1. CDR1 and CDR2 (germline): SGHRS, YFSETQ. V shed 4 bases and J 5 bases; nucleotides not matched to a gene: 11. This CDR3 is 16 amino acids long.

This clone was counted between two and nine times. The V gene is TRBV2, the J gene TRBJ1-2, with D unclear. V was cut by 7 bases and J by 2 bases, with 8 bases left in between. The CDR3 is 12 amino acids. CDR1 is SNHLY, CDR2 FYNNEI, per germline. The CDR3 loop is CASKRANYGYTF. The CDR3 region has the DNA TGTGCCAGCAAGCGGGCGAACTATGGCTACACCTTC.

The chain joins TRBV7-9 to TRBJ2-7; D tentatively reads TRBD1 or TRBD2 (5 bases each). The CDR3 runs 16 residues. Trimming stripped 5 bases from V and 2 bases from J, with 19 bases between. Germline loops: CDR1 SEHNR, CDR2 FQNEAQ (reference sequence). CDR3 nucleotide sequence: TGTGCCAGCAGCCCCCCTGGGGCAGGGACGACCTACGAGCAGTACTTC. Translation gives CASSPPGAGTTYEQYF.

The V call is TRBV6-5, the J call TRBJ1-4; D is unclear. The germline V and J ends were trimmed by 9 bases and 3 bases, with 11 bases remaining between them. The CDR3 sequence is 13 residues long. Germline CDR1 and CDR2: MNHEY and SVGAGI. CDR3 amino acids: CASRTDSNEKLFF. The CDR3 nucleotides are TGTGCCAGTCGGACGGACTCTAATGAAAAACTGTTTTTT.

J is TRBJ1-4 and V is TRBV6-1; the D gene is possibly TRBD1 (5 bases). The CDR3 length is 14 residues. Germline lookup yields CDR1 MNHNS and CDR2 SASEGT. V shed 5 bases and J shed 12 bases, with 19 bases lying between them. CDR3 loop: CASSPLIWGGELFF. The CDR3 region has the DNA TGTGCCAGCAGTCCCCTTATTTGGGGCGGGGAACTGTTTTTT.

The chain couples TRBV5-1 to TRBJ2-3, with a possible D match to TRBD2 (6 bases). Per the germline V gene, CDR1 is SGHRS and CDR2 is YFSETQ. V lost 8 bases, J lost 0 bases, and 19 bases lay in between. The CDR3 sequence is 16 residues long. CDR3 nucleotides: TGCGCCAGGACCGTTTGGGGGGACCTTAGCACAGATACGCAGTATTTT. It yields the protein CARTVWGDLSTDTQYF.

Points on this clone: The sample contains more than one DNA sequence encoding this CDR3. The chain carries TRBV2 and TRBJ1-2; D remains unclear. The CDR3 is 11 amino acids. CDR1 SNHLY and CDR2 FYNNEI come from the germline V gene. Trimming shortened V by 4 bases and J by 4 bases, and 4 bases separated the two germline ends. The CDR3 DNA follows: TGTGCCAGCAGTGGGGGCTATGGCTACACCTTC. Protein product: CASSGGYGYTF.

The rearrangement uses TRBV28 and TRBJ2-5, with 10 bases lining up with TRBD2. The CDR3 contains 15 residues. The trim removed 5 bases at V and 1 base at J, leaving 4 bases unmatched. Germline V gene sequence: CDR1 MDHEN, CDR2 SYDVKM. The CDR3 DNA follows: TGTGCCAGCAGTCAGAAGCGGGGGGGCCAAGAGACCCAGTACTTC. Its protein product is CASSQKRGGQETQYF.

The chain has TRBV2 and TRBJ1-1, with 7 bases lining up with TRBD1. This CDR3 comprises 12 residues. The V segment lost 5 bases and the J segment 11 bases; nucleotides outside the gene matches: 8. CDR1 and CDR2 from the germline V gene are SNHLY and FYNNEI. The CDR3 sequence is CASSQEQGSAFF. CDR3 bases: TGTGCCAGCAGTCAGGAACAGGGGTCGGCTTTCTTT.

The rearrangement links TRBV12-2 to TRBJ2-7; the table's TRBD2 call for D was not verified on the DNA. TRBV12-2 is described as a pseudogene. The CDR3 contains 16 residues. The CDR3 sequence is CASRDSGVSGSGEQYF. The CDR3 DNA reads as TGTGCAAGTCGCGATAGTGGGGTATCCGGGAGTGGCGAGCAGTACTTC.